This entry features one TCR beta chain sequence. The sample holds a few counts of this clone. Its antigen is still unknown. Base qualities are not recorded, but no much larger clone differs from it by a single base. The cohort comprised approximately 700 healthy bone marrow donors. At the time of sampling, all cohort members were nominally healthy, though unrecorded immune exposures were likely present. The donor was CMV seronegative and belonged to the group of several hundred seronegative cohort members. A peripheral blood sample was collected from each donor, and TCR beta sequencing was performed on peripheral blood mononuclear cells. Genomic DNA extraction from the blood cell samples was performed with the Qiagen DNeasy Blood Extraction Kit. CDR3 length: 17 amino acids, cysteine to phenylalanine. The kept DNA is CDR3 alone, 51 bases in frame from the first base. V and J lose 3 bases and 4 bases, and a span of 21 bases separates them. In the germline V gene, CDR1 corresponds to WSHSY and CDR2 to SAAADI.

This sample was taken from a study of cytomegalovirus exposure and HLA in healthy donors (dated by TCRdb to about 2017). A note on the overall study: An earlier analysis of roughly 570 of the donors reported 276 Gb of sequence data and 95 million to 120 million unique TCR beta sequences obtained from some 170 million T cells. Across 300 to 400 genotyped donors of the cohort, an average of roughly 250,000 unique TCR beta nucleotide sequences per donor were sequenced, and roughly 20% of those sequences were non-productive. An earlier analysis of more than 450 of the donors used high-throughput TCR beta sequencing to judge whether each TCR beta V gene segment behaved as functional or pseudogenic. Of the 300 to 500 genotyped donors, 65% to 90% were placed in the genetic ancestry cluster associated with self-reported Caucasian donors. A separate validation cohort of over 95 different subjects was used in addition to the 666-subject first cohort. The later analysis used no new phenotypic data to find candidate immune exposures, relying instead on TCR beta sequences and their occurrence across donors. To study patterns of TCR occurrence, a later analysis re-analyzed previously published TCR beta repertoires from around 700 donors and added high-resolution HLA genotyping. Typing coverage varied by locus: roughly 620-630 donors for A, B, C, DRB1 and DQB1; more than 500 for DQA1; more than 600 for DPA1; approximately 490 for DPB1. The T cell repertoires of some 700 subjects were profiled by immunosequencing and related to cytomegalovirus serostatus. An early release that covered more than 550 HLA-typed donors contained about 290 gigabases of sequencing data and around 80 million unique TCR sequences. The study aimed to test whether signatures of past pathogen exposure could be identified by cataloging public T cell receptors. Donor age, sex, ethnicity and CMV serostatus were compiled alongside the repertoire data. To predict cytomegalovirus infection status, the study brought together high-throughput TCR immunosequencing, statistical association of individual TCRs with disease status, and machine learning. All discovery cohort repertoires had been generated on a single sequencing platform. Genome-wide SNP genotypes for about 60% of the roughly 670 donors were used in a later genetic analysis, which treated that subset as a discovery cohort. Four or five DR-DQ haplotypes were handled as single units for association and clustering because linkage in the cohort was strong. Both class I and class II loci were covered by HLA typing, at four-digit resolution.

Overall study outcomes, separate from this receptor: CMV serostatus was the only immune exposure information available for the cohort. Most TCR sequences were seen in very few donors, while some public TCRs were found in many individuals. An association between a missense DCLRE1C variant and V-gene and J-gene trimming of TCR beta chains was found in a later genetic analysis and replicated in an independent cohort. A later genetic analysis reported fewer N-insertions in productive TCRs among donors in an Asian-associated ancestry cluster than the roughly 720-donor mean. According to a later analysis, TCR association rates differed among HLA loci, with DRB1 alleles showing the most associated TCRs and HLA-C alleles showing the fewest. A group of highly shared sequence variants was considered likely to be a technical artifact of the sequencing pipeline. A total of 150 to 200 TCR beta chains were listed by the study as associated with cytomegalovirus. Three of the identified cytomegalovirus-associated TCR beta chains were confirmed in vitro to be specific for cytomegalovirus antigens. An earlier analysis of approximately 600 of the donors showed that most TCR beta V segments appeared in productive rearrangements either about 90% or about 30% of the time, which broadly matched IMGT annotations. At a false discovery rate of 0.05, a later analysis linked under 20,000 TCR beta sequences to specific HLA alleles. Roughly uniform sequencing depth across donors was assumed in presence/absence analyses, although this assumption may not hold. Because HLA typing was missing for some donors at each locus, association tests included only the typed subset. When HLA alleles, especially DR and DQ, strongly co-occurred, TCR associations were difficult to assign to individual alleles. A later analysis reported that several top co-occurrence clusters appeared linked to parvovirus B19, influenza, CMV and Epstein-Barr virus. In both the original and validation cohorts, the classifier was reported to diagnose cytomegalovirus status with high specificity and sensitivity. The authors suggested that the approach could potentially be generalized to other disease states and immunological phenotypes. Correlated functional status among segregating V segments might reflect linkage disequilibrium, but an unknown experimental factor could not be ruled out. This cohort had only TCR beta chains sequenced, and the lack of alpha or paired-chain data limited which features could be detected. A later analysis found that HLA-associated TCR beta chains were more clonally expanded and had lower generation probabilities than equally common non-associated chains. According to a later analysis, most CMV-associated TCR beta chains appeared to be HLA-restricted, and the HLA associations seemed to be driven largely by CMV exposure. Because counts were too low, about 18 rarely observed V segments, including chromosome 9 orphons, were left out of the earlier analysis of 587 of the donors. A further reported finding was that TCR beta sequences accurately predicted the HLA-A and HLA-B alleles for most subjects in the first cohort. The 87-base-pair reads could not distinguish some IMGT-functional V segments, including TRBV6-2 and TRBV6-3, so those segments were excluded.

The library was generated by the immunoSEQ multiplex PCR assay. A mixture of 60 forward primers for TCR Vbeta segments and 13 reverse primers for TCR Jbeta segments was used in the multiplex PCR. Amplification of the CDR3 region of rearranged TCR beta genes was performed with a multiplex PCR assay on genomic DNA. The amplified TCR beta libraries were sequenced on the Illumina HiSeq System as 87-base-pair reads. The source study handled its data this way. A later analysis counted about 76 million unique TCR beta chains across the 700 or so repertoires, and some 11 million of these chains were shared by at least two donors. A nearest-neighbor algorithm error-corrected the raw reads and collapsed the reads into unique sequences, merging closely related sequences to remove PCR and sequencing errors. V, D and J gene segments were assigned by aligning CDR3 sequences to IMGT reference sequences. For a sequence to be retained, at least a six-nucleotide match to both a V gene segment and a J gene segment was required. Rearrangements were classified as productive when the CDR3 lacked stop codons and remained in frame with V and J, and all other rearrangements were classified as non-productive. CDR3 was defined by IMGT convention, running from the second conserved V-encoded cysteine to the conserved J-encoded phenylalanine. Sequences without an unambiguous match to a single V gene segment were excluded from the earlier analysis of 450 to 750 of the donors. An earlier analysis of roughly 590 of the donors called V segments functional above 56.7% productive rearrangements and segregating when the between-donor standard deviation exceeded 5%. A statistical classification framework was developed to diagnose cytomegalovirus status using the catalog of TCR beta chain sequences. A later analysis assigned V and J genes by comparing TCR nucleotide sequences with IMGT/GENE-DB human TR gene sequences. Using the TCRdist pipeline, a later analysis assigned CDR3 sequences along with most-parsimonious VDJ recombination scenarios. In a later analysis, each TCR beta chain was defined by its CDR3 amino acid sequence together with its V-gene family, and reads without a unique V-gene family were excluded. In a later analysis, several hundred highly shared, low-generation-probability nucleotide sequences were removed to address suspected cross-contamination and a sequencing artifact. A later analysis calculated a clonal expansion index for each public chain from normalized within-repertoire ranks of inferred template counts. In a later analysis, generation probabilities were computed with a VDJ recombination model fitted to out-of-frame rearrangements, and the resulting probabilities were checked against IGoR. Hypergeometric tests were used in a later analysis to score TCR-TCR, TCR-HLA and TCR-CMV co-occurrence, with a repertoire-size bias correction applied to the TCR pairs. In a later analysis, false discovery rates were estimated by permuting HLA or CMV assignments 20 times. In a later analysis, co-occurring TCRs were grouped with DBSCAN, and TCRdist sequence similarity was added when clustering was performed within HLA-allele-positive subsets. Repertoires with fewer than 30,000 or more than 120,000 public chains were left out of co-occurrence clustering, as were five repertoires with anomalous nucleotide sharing. The table comes from immuneACCESS by way of TCRdb, which keeps in-frame sequences with V and J called. Part of the clones is missing from these tables; in studies checked, under half for an unresolved V gene and the rest for unknown reasons. V and J calls and clone size come straight from that table; D and trimming were deduced from the DNA. Recorded for this sample are approximately 150,000 clones; around 79% of them occurred a single time. The ten largest clones take up roughly 1.9% of the sample.

Recombination joined TRBV10-2 with TRBJ2-5, and possibly TRBD1, on 5 matching bases. The receptor comes from a man between 40 and 49 years old in good health and CMV-seronegative. Sequenced input: PBMCs. The nucleotide sequence reads as follows: TGCGCCAGCAGTGAACCCCGATTAGTGGGGCGCGTAGAGACCCAGTACTTC. Its coded protein is CASSEPRLVGRVETQYF.